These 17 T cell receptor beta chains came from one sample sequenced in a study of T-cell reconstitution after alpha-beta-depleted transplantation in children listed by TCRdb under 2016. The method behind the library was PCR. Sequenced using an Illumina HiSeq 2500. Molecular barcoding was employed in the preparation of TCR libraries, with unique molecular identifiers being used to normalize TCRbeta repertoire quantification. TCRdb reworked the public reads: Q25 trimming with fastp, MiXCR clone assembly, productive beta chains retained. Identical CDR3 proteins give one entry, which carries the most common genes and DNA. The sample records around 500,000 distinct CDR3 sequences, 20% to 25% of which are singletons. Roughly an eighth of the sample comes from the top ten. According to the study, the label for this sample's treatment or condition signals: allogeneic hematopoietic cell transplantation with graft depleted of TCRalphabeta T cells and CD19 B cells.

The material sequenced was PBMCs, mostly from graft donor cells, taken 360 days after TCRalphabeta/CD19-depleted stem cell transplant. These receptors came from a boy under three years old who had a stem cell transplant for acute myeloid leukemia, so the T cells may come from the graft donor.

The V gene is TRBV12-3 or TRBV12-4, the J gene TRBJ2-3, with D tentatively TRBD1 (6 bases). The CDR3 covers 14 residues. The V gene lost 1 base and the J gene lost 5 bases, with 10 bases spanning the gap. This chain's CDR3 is CASSLGDNQDTQYF. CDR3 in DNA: TGTGCCAGCAGTTTAGGGGACAACCAAGATACGCAGTATTTT.

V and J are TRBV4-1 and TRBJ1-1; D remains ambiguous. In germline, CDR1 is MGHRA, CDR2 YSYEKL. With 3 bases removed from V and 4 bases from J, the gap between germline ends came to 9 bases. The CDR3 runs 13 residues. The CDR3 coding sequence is TGCGCCAGCAGCCATCGTCCGGGCACTGAAGCTTTCTTT. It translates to CASSHRPGTEAFF.

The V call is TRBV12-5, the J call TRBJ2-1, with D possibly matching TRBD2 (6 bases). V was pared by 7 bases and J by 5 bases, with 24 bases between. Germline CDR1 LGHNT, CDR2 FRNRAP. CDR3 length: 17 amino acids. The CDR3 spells CASANPTGGFLNNEQFF. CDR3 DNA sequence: TGTGCTAGTGCCAACCCAACCGGGGGTTTCCTTAACAATGAGCAGTTCTTC.

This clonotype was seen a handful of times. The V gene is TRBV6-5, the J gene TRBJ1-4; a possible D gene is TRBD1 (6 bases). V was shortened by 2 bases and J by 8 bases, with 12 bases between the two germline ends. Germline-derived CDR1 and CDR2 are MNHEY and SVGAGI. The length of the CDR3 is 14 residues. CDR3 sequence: CASSYRGHDEKLFF. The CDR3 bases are TGTGCCAGCAGTTACAGGGGACATGACGAAAAACTGTTTTTT.

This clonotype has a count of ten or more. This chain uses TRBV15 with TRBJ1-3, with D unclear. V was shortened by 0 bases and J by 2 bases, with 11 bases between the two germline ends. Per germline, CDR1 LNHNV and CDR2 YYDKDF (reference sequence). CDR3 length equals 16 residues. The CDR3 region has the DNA TGTGCCACCAGCAGAGATCTGGAGGTCCCTGGAAACACCATATATTTT. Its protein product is CATSRDLEVPGNTIYF.

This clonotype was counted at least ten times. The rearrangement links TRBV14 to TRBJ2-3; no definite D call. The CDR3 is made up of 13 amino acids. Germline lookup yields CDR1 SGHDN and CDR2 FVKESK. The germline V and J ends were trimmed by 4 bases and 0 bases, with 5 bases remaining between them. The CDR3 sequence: CASSPTSTDTQYF. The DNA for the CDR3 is TGTGCCAGCAGCCCAACTAGCACAGATACGCAGTATTTT.

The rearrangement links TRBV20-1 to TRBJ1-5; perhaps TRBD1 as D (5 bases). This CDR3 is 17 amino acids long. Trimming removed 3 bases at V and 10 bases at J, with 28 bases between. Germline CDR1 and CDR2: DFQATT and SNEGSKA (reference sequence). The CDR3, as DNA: TGCAGTGCTAGTGGGGCCGCGGGAGGTTCCCTAATCAGCCCCCAGCATTTT. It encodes CSASGAAGGSLISPQHF.

The DNA for the CDR3 is TGTGCCAGCAGTTACTCGAGTGGGATCTACGAGCAGTACTTC. Translating gives CASSYSSGIYEQYF. This sequence joins TRBV6-2 or TRBV6-3 and TRBJ2-7; no reliable D call. V gave up 0 bases and J gave up 3 bases, with 9 bases separating them. The CDR3 spans 14 residues. CDR1 is MNHEY and CDR2 is SVGEGT in the germline V gene.

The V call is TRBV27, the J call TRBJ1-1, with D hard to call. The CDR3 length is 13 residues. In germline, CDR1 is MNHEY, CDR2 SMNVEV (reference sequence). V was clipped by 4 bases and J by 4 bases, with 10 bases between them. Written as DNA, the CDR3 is TGTGCCAGCAGTTCATCGTTGAGCACTGAAGCTTTCTTT. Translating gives CASSSSLSTEAFF.

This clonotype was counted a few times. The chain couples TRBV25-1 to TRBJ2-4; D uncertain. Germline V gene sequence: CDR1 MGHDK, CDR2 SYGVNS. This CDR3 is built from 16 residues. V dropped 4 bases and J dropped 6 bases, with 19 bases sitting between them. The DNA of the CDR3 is TGTGCCAGCAGTGTTTCCCCCAAAATGACAAGAAACATTCAGTACTTC. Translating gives CASSVSPKMTRNIQYF.

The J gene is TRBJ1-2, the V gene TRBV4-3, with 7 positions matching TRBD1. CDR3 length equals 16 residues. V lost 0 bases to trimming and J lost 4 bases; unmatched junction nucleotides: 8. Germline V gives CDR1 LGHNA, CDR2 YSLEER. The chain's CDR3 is CASSQDRRGLSYGYTF. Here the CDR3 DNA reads TGCGCCAGCAGCCAAGATAGGAGGGGGCTGAGCTATGGCTACACCTTC.

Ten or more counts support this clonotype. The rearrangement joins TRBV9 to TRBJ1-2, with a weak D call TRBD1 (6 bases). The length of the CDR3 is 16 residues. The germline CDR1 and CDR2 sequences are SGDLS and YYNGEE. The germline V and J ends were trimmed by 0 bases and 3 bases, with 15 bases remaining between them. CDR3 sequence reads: CASSVAPNRADYGYTF. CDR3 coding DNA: TGTGCCAGCAGCGTAGCCCCCAACAGGGCGGACTATGGCTACACCTTC.

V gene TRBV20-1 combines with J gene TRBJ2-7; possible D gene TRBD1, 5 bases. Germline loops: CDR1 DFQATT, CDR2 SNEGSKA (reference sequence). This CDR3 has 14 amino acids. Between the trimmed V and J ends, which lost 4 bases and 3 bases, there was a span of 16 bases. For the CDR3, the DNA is TGCAGTGCTACCGTAGGGCCAGGGTACTACGAGCAGTACTTC. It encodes CSATVGPGYYEQYF.

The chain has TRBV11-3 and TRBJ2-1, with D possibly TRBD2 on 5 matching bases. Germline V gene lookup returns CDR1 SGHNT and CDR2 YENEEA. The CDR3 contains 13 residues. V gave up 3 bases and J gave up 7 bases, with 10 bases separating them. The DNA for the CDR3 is TGTGCCAGCAGCTTGCCCGGGGAGAATGAGCAGTTCTTC. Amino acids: CASSLPGENEQFF.

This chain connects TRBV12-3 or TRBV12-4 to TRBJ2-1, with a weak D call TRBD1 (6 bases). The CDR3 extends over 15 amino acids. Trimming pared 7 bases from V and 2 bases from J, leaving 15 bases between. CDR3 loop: CASISPGGAYNEQFF. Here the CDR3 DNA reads TGTGCCAGCATCTCCCCTGGGGGCGCCTACAATGAGCAGTTCTTC.

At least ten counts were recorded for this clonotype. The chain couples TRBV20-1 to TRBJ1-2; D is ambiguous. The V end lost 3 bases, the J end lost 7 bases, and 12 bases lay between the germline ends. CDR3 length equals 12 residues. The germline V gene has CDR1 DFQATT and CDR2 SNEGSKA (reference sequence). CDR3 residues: CSASLEEPGYTF. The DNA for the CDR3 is TGCAGTGCTAGTTTGGAAGAGCCTGGCTACACCTTC.

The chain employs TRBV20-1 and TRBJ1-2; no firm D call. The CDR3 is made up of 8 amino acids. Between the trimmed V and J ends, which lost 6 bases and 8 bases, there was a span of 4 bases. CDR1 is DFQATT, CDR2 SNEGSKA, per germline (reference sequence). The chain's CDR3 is CSAKGYTF. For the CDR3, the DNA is TGCAGTGCAAAAGGCTACACCTTC.